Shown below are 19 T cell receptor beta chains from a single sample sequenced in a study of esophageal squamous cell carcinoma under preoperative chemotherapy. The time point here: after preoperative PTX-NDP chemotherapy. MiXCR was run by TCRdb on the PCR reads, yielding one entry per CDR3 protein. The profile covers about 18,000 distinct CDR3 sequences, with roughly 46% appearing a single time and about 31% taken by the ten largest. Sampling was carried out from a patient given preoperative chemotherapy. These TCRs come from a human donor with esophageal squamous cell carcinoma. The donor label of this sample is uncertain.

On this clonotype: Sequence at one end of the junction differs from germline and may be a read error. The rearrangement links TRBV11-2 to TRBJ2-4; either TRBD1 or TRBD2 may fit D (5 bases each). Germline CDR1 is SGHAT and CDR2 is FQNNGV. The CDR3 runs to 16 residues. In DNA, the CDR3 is TGTGCCAGCAGCGTCTCGGGGCTGGGCACCAAAGACATTCAGTACTTC. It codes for CASSVSGLGTKDIQYF.

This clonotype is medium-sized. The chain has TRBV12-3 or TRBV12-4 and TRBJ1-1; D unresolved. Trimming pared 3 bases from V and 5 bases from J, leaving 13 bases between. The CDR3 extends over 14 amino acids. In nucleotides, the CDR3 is TGTGCCAGCAGTTTCGGGGTTTCGGGGACTGAAGCTTTCTTT. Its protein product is CASSFGVSGTEAFF.

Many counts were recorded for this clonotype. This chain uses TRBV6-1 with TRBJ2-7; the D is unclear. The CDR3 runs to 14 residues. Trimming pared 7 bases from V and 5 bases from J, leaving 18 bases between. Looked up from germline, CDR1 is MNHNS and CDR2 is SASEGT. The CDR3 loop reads CASTPIGPSNEQYF. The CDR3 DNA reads TGTGCCAGCACTCCCATCGGACCCAGCAACGAGCAGTACTTC.

CDR3 DNA: TGTGCCAGGGGCTTAGATGGGCGTCTCACAGATACGCAGTATTTT. Protein sequence: CARGLDGRLTDTQYF. The V gene is TRBV7-6, the J gene TRBJ2-3; D not resolved. The CDR3 spans 15 residues. Germline V CDR1 and CDR2: SGHVS, FNYEAQ. The V end lost 9 bases, the J end lost 2 bases, and 18 bases lay between the germline ends.

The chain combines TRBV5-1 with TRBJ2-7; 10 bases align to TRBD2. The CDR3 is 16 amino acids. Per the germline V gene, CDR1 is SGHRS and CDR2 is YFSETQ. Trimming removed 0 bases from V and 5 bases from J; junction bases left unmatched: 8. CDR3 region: CASSLASSGSPHEQYF. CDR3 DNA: TGCGCCAGCAGCTTGGCGTCTAGCGGGAGTCCCCACGAGCAGTACTTC.

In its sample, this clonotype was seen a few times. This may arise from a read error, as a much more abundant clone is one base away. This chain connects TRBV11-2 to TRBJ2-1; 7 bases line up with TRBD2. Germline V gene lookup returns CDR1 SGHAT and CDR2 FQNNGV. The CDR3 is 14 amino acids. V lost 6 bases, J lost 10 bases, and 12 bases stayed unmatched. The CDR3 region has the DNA TGTGCCAGCAGTGCGGGGGAAAGTGGATACGAGCAGTTCTTC. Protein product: CASSAGESGYEQFF.

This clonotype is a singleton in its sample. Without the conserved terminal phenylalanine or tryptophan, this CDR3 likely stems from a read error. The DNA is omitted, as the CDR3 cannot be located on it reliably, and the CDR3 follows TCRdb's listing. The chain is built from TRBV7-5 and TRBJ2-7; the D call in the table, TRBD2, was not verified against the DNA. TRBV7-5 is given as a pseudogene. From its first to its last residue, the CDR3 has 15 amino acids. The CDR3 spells CISVPEAPASELGSA.

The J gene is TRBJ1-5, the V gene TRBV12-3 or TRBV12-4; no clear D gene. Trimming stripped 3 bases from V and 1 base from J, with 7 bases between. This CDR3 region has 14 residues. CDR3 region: CASSFTGSNQPQHF. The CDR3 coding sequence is TGTGCCAGCAGTTTTACGGGGAGCAATCAGCCCCAGCATTTT.

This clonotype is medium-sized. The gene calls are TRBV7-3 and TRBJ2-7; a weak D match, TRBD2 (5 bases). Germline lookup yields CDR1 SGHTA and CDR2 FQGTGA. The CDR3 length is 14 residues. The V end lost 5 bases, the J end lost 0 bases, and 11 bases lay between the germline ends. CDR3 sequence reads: CASSSLGGSYEQYF. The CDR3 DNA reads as TGTGCCAGCAGCAGTCTAGGAGGCTCCTACGAGCAGTACTTC.

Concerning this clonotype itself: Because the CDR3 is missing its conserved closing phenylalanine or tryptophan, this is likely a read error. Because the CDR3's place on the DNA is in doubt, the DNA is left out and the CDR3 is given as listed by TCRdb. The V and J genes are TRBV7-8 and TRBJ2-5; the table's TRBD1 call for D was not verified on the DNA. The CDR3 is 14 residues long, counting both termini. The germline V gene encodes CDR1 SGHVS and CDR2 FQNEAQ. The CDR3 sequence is CASSPRTGRETQHL.

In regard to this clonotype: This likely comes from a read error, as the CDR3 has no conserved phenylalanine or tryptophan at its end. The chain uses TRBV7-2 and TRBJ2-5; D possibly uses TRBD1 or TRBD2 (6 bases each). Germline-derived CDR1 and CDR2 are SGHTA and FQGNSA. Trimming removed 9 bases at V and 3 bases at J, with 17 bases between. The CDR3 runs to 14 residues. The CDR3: CARSPTGGKETQYS. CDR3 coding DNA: TGTGCCAGGAGCCCTACCGGGGGCAAAGAGACCCAGTACTCC.

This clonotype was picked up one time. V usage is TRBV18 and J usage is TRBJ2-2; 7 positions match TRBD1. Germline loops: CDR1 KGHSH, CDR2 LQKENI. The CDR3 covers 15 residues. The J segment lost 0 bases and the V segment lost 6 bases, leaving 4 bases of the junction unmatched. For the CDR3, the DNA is TGTGCCAGCTCTCGGGACAGTACGAACACCGGGGAGCTGTTTTTT. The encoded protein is CASSRDSTNTGELFF. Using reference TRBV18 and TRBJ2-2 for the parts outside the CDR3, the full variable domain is NAGVMQNPRHLVRRRGQEARLRCSPMKGHSHVYWYRQLPEEGLKFMVYLQKENIIDESGMPKERFSAEFPKEGPSILRIQQVVRGDSAAYFCASSRDSTNTGELFFGEGSRLTVL.

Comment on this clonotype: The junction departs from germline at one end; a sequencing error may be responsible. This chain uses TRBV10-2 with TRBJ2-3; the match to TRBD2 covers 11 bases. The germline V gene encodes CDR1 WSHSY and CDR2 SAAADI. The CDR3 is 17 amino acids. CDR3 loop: CASSRLAGPSGKNTQYF. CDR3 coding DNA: TGCGCCAGCAGCAGACTAGCGGGGCCGTCCGGCAAAAATACTCAGTATTTT.

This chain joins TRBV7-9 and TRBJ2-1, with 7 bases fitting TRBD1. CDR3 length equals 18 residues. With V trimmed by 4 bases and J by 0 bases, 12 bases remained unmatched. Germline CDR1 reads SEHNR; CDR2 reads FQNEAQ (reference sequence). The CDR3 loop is CASSSLPGQSSSYNEQFF. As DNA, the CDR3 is TGTGCCAGCAGCTCGCTCCCGGGACAGTCCAGCTCCTACAATGAGCAGTTCTTC.

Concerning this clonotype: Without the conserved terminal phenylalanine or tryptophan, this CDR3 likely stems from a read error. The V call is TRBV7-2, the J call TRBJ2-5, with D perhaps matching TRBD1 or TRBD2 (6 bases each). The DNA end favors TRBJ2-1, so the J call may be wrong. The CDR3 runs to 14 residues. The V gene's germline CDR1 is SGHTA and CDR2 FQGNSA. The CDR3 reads CARGPAGGKETQFL. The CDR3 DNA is TGTGCCAGGGGCCCTGCCGGGGGCAAAGAGACCCAGTTCTTG.

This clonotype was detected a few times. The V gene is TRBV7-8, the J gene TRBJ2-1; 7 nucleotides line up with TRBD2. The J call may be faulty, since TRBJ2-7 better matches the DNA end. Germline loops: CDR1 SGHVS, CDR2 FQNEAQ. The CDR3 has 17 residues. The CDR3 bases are TGTGCCAGCAGTTTCGGTAGGGCTAGCGGATCCTACAATGAGCAGTACTTC. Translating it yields CASSFGRASGSYNEQYF.

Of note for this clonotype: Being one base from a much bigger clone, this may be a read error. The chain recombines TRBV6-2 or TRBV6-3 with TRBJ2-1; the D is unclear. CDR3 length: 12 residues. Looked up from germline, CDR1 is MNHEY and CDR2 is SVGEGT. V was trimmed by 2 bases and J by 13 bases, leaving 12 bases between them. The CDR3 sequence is CASSYASETQFF. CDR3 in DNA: TGTGCCAGCAGTTACGCGTCGGAGACCCAGTTCTTC.

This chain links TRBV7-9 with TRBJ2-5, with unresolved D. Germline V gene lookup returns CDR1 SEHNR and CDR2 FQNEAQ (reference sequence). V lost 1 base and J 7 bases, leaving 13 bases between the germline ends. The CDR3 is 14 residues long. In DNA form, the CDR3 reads TGTGCCAGCAGCTTAGGAGAATTTGGGTGGACCCAGTACTTC. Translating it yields CASSLGEFGWTQYF.

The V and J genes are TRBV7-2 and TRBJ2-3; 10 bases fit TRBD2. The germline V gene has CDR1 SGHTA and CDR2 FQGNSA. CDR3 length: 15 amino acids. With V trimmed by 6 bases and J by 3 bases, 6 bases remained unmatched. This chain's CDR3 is CASRIQLAGTDTQYF. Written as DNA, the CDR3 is TGTGCCAGCAGGATCCAACTAGCGGGGACAGATACGCAGTATTTT.